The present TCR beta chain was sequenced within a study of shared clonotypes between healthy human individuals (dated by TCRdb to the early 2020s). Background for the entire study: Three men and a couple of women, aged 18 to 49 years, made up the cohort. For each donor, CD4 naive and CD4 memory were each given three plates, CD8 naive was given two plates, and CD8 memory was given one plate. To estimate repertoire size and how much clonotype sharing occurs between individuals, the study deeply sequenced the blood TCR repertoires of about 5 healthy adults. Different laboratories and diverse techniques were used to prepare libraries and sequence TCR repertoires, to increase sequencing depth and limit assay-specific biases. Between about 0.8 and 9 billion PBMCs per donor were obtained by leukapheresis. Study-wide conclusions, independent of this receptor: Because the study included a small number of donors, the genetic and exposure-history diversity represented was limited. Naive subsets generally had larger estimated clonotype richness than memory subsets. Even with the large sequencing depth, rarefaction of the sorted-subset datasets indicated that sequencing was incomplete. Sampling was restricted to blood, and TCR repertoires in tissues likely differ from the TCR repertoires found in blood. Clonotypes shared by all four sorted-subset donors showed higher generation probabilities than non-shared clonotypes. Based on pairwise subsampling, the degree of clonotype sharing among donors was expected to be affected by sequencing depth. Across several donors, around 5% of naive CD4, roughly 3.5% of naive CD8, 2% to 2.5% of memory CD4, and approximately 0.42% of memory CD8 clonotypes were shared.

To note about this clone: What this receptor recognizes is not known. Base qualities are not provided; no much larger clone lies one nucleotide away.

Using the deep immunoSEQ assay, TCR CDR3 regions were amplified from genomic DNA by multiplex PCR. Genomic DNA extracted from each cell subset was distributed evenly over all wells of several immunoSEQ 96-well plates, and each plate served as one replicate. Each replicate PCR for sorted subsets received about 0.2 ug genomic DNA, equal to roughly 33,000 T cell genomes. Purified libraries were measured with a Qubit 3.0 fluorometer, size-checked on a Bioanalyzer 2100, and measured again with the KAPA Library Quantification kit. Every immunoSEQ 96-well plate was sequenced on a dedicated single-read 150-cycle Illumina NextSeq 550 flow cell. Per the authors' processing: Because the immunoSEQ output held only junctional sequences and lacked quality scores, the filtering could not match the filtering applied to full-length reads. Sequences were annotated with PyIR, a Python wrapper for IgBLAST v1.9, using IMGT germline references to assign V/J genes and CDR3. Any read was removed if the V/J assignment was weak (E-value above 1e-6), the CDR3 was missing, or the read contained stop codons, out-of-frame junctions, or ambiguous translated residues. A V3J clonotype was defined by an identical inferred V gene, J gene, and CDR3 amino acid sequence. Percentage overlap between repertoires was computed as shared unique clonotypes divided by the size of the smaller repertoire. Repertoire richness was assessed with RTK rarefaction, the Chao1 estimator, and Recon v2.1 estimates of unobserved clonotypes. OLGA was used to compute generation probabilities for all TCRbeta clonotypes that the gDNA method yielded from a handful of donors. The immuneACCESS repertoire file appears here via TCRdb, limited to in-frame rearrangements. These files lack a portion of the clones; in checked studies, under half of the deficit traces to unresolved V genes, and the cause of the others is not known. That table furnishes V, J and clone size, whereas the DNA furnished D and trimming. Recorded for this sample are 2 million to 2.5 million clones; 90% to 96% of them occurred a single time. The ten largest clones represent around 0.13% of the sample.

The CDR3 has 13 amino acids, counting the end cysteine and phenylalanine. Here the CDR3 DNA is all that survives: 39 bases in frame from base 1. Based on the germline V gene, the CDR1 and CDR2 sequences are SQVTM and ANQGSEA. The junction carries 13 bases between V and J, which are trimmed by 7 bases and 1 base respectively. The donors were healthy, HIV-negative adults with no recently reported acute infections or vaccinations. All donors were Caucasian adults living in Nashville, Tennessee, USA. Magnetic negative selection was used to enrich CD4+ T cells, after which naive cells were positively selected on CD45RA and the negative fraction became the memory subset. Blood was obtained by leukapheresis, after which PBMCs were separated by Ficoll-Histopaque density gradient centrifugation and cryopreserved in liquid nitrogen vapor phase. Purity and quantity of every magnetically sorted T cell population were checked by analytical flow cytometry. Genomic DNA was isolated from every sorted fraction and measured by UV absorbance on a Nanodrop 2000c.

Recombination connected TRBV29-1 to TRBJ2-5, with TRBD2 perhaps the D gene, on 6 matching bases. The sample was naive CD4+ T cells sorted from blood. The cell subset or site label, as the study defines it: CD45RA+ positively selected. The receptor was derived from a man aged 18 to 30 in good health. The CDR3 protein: CSAVRGIQETQYF. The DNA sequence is TGCAGCGCCGTCCGGGGGATCCAAGAGACCCAGTACTTC.